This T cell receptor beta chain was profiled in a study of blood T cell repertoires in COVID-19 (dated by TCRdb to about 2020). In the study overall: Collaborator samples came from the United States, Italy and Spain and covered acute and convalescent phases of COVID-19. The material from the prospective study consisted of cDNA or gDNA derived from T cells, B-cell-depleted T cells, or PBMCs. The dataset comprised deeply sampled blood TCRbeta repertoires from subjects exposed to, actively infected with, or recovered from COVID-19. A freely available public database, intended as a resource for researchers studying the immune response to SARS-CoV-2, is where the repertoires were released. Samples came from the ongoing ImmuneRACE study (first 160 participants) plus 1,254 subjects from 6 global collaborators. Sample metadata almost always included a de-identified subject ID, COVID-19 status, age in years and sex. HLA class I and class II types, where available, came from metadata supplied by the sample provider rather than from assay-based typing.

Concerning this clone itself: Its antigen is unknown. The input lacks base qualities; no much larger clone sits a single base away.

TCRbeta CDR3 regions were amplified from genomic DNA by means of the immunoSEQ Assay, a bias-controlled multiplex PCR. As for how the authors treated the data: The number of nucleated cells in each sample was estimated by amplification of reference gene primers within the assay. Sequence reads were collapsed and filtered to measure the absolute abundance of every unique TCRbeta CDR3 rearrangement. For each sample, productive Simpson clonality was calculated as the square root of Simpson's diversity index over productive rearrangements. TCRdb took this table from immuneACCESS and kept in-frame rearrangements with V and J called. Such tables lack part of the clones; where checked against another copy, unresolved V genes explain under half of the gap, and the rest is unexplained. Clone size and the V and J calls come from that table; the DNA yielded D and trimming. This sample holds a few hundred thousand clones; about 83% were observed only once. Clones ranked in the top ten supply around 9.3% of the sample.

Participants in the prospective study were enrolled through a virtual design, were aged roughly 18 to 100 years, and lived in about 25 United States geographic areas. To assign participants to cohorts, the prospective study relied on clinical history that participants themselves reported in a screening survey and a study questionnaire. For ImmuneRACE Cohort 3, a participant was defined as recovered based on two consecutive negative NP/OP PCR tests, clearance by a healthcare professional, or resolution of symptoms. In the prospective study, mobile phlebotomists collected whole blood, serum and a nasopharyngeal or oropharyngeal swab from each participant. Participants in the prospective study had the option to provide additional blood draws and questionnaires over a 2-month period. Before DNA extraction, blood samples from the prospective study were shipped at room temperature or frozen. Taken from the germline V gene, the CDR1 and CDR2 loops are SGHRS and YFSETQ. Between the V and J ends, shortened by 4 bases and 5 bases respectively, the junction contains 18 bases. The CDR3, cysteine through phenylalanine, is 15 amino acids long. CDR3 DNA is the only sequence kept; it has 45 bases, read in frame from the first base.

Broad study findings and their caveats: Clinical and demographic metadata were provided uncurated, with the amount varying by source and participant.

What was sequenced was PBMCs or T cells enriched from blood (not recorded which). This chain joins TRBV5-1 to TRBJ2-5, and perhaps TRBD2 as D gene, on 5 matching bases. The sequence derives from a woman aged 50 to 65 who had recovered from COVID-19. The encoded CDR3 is CASSPGLFGGETQYF. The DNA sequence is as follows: TGCGCCAGCAGCCCCGGACTCTTCGGTGGGGAGACCCAGTACTTC.